This entry is about one T cell receptor (beta chain). Its antigen is not known. Libraries were prepared by immunoSEQ multiplex PCR; TCRdb keeps only in-frame clonotypes and omits some of them. Counted here are about 130,000 clones, 95% to 96% occurring once; the ten biggest clones make up 1.5% to 2%. The sample originates from a study of cytomegalovirus exposure and HLA in healthy donors. V shed 5 bases, J shed 3 bases, and the junction held 9 bases outside the gene matches. Germline V gene sequence: CDR1 SGHTA, CDR2 FQGTGA. The CDR3 spans 17 residues. Overall study results and limits: The classifier, whose performance was assessed in both the original and validation cohorts, reportedly diagnosed cytomegalovirus status with high specificity and sensitivity. Most TCRs appeared rarely, but some public TCRs recurred in many donors. According to a subsequent analysis, TCR clusters from the first cohort were inclined to appear together in the 120 validation repertoires.

The sequencing sample was made of PBMCs. The genes are TRBV7-3 and TRBJ2-6, with 8 bases lining up with TRBD1. The TCR originated in a man younger than 35 in good health and CMV-seronegative. CDR3 bases: TGTGCCAGCAGCCTTGGGCAGGGGGCCAGTGGGGCCAACGTCCTGACTTTC. It codes for CASSLGQGASGANVLTF.